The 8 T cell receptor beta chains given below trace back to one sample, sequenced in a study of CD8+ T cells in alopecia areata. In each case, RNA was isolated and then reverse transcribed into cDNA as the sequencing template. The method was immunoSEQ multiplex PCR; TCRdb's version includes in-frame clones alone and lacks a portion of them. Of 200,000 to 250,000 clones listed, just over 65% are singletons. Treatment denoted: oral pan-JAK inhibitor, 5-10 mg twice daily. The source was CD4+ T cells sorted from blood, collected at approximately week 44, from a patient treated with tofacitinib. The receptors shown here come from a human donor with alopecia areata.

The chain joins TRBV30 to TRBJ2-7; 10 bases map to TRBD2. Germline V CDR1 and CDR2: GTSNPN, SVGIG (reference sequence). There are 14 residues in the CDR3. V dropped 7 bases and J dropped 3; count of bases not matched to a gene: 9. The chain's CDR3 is CAYSTSGELYEQYF. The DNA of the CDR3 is TGTGCCTACTCCACTAGCGGGGAGCTCTACGAGCAGTACTTC.

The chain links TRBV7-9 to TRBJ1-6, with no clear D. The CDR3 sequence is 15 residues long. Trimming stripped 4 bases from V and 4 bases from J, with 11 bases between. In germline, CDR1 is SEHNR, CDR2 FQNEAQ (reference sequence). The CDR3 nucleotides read TGTGCCAGCAGCTCCGACCGGGAGTATAATTCACCCCTCCACTTT. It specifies CASSSDREYNSPLHF.

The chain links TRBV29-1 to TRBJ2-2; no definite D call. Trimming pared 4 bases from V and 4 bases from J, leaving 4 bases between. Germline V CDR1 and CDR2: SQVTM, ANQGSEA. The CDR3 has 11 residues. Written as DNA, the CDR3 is TGCAGCGTTGCGAGCACCGGGGAGCTGTTTTTT. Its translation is CSVASTGELFF.

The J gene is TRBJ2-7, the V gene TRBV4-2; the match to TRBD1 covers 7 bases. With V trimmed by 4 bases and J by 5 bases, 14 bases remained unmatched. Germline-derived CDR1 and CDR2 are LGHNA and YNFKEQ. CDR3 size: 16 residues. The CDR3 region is CASSLPGTEGLHEQYF. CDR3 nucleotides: TGTGCCAGCAGCCTCCCCGGGACAGAGGGGTTACACGAGCAGTACTTC.

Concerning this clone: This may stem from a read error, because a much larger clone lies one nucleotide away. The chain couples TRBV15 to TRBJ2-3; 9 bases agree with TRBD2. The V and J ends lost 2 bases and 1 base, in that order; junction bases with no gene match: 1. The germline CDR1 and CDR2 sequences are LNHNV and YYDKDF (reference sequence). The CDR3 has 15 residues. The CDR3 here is CATSRQRGGTDTQYF. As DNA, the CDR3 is TGTGCCACCAGCAGACAGCGGGGGGGCACAGATACGCAGTATTTT.

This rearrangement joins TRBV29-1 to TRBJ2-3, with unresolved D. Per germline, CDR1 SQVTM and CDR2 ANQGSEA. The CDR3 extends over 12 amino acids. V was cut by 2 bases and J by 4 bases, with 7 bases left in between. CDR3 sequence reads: CSVETLADTQYF. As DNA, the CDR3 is TGCAGCGTTGAAACTCTAGCAGATACGCAGTATTTT.

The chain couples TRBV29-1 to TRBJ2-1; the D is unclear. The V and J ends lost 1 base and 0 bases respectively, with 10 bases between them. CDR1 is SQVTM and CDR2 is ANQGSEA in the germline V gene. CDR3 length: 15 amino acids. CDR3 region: CSVEGGSSSYNEQFF. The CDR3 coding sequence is TGCAGCGTTGAAGGCGGCTCAAGCTCCTACAATGAGCAGTTCTTC.

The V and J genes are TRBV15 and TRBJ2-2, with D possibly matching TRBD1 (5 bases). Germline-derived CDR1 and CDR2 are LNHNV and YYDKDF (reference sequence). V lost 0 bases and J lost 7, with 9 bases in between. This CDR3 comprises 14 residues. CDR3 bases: TGTGCCACCAGCAGAGATGAAGGGGTCGGGGAGCTGTTTTTT. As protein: CATSRDEGVGELFF.